Listed here is a single T cell receptor beta chain. The assay was immunoSEQ multiplex PCR, and TCRdb's table has in-frame clones only and misses some. The data contain 130,000 to 150,000 clones, 87% of them singletons. The data were obtained in a study of blood T cell repertoires in COVID-19. The wider study: Acute and convalescent COVID-19 samples came from the United States, Italy and Spain.

Cohorts were determined from participant-reported clinical history. The sequence derives from a woman between 40 and 55 years old who had been exposed to COVID-19. Sequencing used PBMCs or T cells enriched from blood (not recorded which).

CDR3 sequence reads: CASSASGQGHTEAFF. For the CDR3, the DNA is TGTGCCAGCAGCGCTTCGGGACAGGGGCACACTGAAGCTTTCTTT. The chain carries TRBV9 and TRBJ1-1, with 10 positions matching TRBD1. The length of the CDR3 is 15 residues. The trim removed 3 bases at V and 3 bases at J, leaving 5 bases unmatched. Germline loops: CDR1 SGDLS, CDR2 YYNGEE.